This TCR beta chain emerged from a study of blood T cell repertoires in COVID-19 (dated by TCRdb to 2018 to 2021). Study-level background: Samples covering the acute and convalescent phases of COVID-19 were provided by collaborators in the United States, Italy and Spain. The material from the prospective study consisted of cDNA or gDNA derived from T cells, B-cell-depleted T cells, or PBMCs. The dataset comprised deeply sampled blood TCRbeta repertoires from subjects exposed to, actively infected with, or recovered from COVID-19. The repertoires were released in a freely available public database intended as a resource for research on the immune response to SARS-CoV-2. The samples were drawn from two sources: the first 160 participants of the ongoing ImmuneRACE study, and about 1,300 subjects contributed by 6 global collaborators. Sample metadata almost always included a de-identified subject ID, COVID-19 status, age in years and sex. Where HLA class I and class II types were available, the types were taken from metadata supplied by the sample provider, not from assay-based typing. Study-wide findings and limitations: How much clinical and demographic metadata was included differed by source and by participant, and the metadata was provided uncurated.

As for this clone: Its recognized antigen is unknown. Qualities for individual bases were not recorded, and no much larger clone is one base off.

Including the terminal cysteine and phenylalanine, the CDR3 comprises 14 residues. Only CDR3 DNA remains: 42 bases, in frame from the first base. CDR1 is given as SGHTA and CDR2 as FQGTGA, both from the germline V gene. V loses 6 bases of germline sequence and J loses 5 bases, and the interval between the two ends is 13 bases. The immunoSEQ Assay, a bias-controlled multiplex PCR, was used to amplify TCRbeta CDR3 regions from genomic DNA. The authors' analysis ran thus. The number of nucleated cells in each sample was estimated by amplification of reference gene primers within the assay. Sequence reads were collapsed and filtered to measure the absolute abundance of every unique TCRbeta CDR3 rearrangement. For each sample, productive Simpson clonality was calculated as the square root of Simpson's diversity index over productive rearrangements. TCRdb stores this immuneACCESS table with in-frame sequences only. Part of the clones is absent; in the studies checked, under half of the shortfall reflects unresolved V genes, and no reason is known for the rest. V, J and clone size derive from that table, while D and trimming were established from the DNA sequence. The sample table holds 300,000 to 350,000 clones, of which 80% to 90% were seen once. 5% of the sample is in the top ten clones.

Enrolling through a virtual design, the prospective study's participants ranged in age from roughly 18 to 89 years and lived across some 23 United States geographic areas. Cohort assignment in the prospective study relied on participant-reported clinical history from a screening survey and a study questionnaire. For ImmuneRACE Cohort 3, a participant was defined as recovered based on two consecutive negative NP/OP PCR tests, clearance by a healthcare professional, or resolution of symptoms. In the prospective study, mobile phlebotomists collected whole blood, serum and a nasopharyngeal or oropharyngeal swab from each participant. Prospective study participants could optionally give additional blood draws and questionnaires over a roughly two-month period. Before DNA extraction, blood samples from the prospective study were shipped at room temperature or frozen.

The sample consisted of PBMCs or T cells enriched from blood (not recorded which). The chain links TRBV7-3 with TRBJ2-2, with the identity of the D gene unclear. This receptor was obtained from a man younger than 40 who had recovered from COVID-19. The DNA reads TGTGCCAGCAGTTTTGACCCCGGGACCGGGGAGCTGTTTTTT. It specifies CASSFDPGTGELFF.